This record looks at one TCR beta chain sequence and its context. This clonotype was picked up a small number of times. Its antigen target is currently unknown. Base qualities are not recorded, but no much larger clone differs from it by a single base. This record belongs to a study of CD8 T cells in ankylosing spondylitis (dated by TCRdb to 2016 to 2017). Turning to the overall study: T cell receptor beta repertoires were profiled in healthy donors and ankylosing spondylitis patients so that disease-linked TCR variants could be found. The whole study cohort included under 140 healthy donors and under 30 ankylosing spondylitis patients. Peripheral blood was sampled, and synovial fluid was additionally collected from ankylosing spondylitis patients.

The run used an Illumina HiSeq 2500. Quantitative 5'-RACE with molecular barcodes was used to prepare TCR beta libraries. Regarding the original processing steps: A new computational method based on a probabilistic model of VDJ rearrangement was used to identify disease-linked TCR variants. Using fastp trimming at Q25 and MiXCR clonotype assembly, TCRdb reanalyzed the public sequencing data and kept in-frame beta chains. For every CDR3 protein sequence, its rows merge into one entry that carries the most common genes and DNA. Here the V and J calls rest on TCRdb's processing, not on the authors' analysis. The sample data list some 130,000 distinct CDR3 sequences, and about 6.7% of these were observed just once. The ten top clones hold 9.5% to 15% of the sample. Results and caveats for the whole study, not just this receptor: The disease-linked clones showed a CD8+ phenotype and occurred at relatively low frequencies in peripheral blood. Blood from ankylosing spondylitis patients appeared to be characterized by a TCR beta motif composed of 7 to 9 highly homologous amino acid variants. The disease-linked clones were reported as significantly enriched in matched synovial fluid samples from ankylosing spondylitis patients. Some TCR beta motif variants had previously been reported in synovial fluid and blood of reactive arthritis patients, which suggested common disease-initiation mechanisms.

V drops 0 bases and J drops 4 bases, leaving 9 bases in between. Sequences SNHLY (CDR1) and FYNNEI (CDR2) are obtained from the germline V gene. CDR3 length: 14 amino acids, cysteine to phenylalanine. Here the CDR3 DNA is all that survives: 42 bases in frame from base 1. Sequenced material: blood, either unsorted or a sorted T cell fraction (not recorded which). Here the chain combines TRBV2 and TRBJ1-1; the D segment could be TRBD1, given 5 matching bases. The source is a female donor with ankylosing spondylitis or in good health (not recorded which). The CDR3 region has the sequence CASSEASGTTEAFF. The DNA sequence follows: TGTGCCAGCAGTGAAGCATCAGGGACCACTGAAGCTTTCTTT.